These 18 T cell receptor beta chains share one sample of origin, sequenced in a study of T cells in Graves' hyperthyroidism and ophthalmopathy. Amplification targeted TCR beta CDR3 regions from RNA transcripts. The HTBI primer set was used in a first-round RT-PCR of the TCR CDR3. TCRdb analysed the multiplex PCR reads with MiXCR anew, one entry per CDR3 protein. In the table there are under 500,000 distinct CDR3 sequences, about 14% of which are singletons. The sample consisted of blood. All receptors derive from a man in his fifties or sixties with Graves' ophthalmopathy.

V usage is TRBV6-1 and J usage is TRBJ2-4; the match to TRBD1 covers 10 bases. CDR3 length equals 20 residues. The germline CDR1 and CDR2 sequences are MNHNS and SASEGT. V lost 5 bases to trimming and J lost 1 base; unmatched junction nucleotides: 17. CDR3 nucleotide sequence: TGTGCCAGCAGTCTAAGCACGGGAGCCTCGGGACAGGGGGCCAAAAACATTCAGTACTTC. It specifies CASSLSTGASGQGAKNIQYF.

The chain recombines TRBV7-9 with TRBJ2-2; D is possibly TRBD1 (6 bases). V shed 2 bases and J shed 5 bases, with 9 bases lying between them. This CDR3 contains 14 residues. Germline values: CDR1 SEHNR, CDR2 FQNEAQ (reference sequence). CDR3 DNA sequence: TGTGCCAGCAGCTTATCAGGGGTTACCGGGGAGCTGTTTTTT. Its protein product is CASSLSGVTGELFF.

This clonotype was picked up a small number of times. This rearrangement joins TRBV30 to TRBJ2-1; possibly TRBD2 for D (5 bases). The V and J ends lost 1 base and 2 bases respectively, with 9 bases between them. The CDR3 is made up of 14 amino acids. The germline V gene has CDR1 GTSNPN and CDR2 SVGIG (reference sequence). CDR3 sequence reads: CAWSGRVAYNEQFF. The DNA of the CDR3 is TGTGCCTGGAGTGGGCGGGTGGCCTACAATGAGCAGTTCTTC.

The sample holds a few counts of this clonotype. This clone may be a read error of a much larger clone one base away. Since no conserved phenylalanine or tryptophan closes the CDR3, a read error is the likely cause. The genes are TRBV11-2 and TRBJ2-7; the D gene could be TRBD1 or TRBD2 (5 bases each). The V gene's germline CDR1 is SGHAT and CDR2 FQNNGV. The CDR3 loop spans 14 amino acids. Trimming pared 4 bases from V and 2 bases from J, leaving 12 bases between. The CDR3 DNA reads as TGTGCCAGCAGCTCAAATTCGGGGCCCTACGAGCAGTACCTC. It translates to CASSSNSGPYEQYL.

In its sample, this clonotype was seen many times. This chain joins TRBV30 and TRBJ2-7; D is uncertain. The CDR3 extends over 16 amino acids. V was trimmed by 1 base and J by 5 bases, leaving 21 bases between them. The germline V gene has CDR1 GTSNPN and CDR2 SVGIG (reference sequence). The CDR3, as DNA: TGTGCCTGGAGTGAGAGCGCTAGTGGGTTTTGGCACGAGCAGTACTTC. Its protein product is CAWSESASGFWHEQYF.

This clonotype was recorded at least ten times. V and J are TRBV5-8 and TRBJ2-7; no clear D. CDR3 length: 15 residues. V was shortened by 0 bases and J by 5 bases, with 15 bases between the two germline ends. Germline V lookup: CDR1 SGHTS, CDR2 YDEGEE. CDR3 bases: TGTGCCAGCAGCTTGGCCTGGGCGTTTAGTGACGAGCAGTACTTC. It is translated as CASSLAWAFSDEQYF.

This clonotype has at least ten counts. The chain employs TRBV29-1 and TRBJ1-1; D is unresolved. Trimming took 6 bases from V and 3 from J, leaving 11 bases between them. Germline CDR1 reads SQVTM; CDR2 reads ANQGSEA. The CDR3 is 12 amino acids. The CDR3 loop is CSVTPRDTEAFF. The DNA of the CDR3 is TGCAGCGTCACTCCCCGAGACACTGAAGCTTTCTTT.

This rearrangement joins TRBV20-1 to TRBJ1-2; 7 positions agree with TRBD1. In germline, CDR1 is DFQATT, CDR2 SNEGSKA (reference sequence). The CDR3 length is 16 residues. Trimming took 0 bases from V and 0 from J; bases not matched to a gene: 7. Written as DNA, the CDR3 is TGCAGTGCTAGAGATGGGACAGACCTCTCTAACTATGGCTACACCTTC. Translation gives CSARDGTDLSNYGYTF.

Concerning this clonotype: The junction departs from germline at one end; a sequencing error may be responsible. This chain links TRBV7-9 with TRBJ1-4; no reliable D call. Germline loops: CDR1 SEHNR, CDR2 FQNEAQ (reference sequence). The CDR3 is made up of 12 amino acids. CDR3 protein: CASSLADETLFF. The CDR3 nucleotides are TGTGCCAGCAGCTTGGCCGATGAAACACTGTTTTTT.

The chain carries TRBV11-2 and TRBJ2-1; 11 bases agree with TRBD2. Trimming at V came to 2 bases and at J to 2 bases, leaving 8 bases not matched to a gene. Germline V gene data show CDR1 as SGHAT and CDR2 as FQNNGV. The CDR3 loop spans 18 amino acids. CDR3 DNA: TGTGCCAGCAGCTTATCGCTAGCGGGAGGAATGACCTACAATGAGCAGTTCTTC. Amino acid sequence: CASSLSLAGGMTYNEQFF.

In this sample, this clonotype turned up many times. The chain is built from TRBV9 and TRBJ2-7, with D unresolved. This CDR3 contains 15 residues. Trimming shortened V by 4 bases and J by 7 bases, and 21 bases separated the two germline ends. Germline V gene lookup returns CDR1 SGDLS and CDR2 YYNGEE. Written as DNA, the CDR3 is TGTGCCAGCAGCCTTTACGCCGATAGTCTGGAGGAGCAGTACTTC. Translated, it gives CASSLYADSLEEQYF. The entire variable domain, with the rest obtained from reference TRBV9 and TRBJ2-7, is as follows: DSGVTQTPKHLITATGQRVTLRCSPRSGDLSVYWYQQSLDQGLQFLIQYYNGEERAKGNILERFSAQQFPDLHSELNLSSLELGDSALYFCASSLYADSLEEQYFGPGTRLTVT.

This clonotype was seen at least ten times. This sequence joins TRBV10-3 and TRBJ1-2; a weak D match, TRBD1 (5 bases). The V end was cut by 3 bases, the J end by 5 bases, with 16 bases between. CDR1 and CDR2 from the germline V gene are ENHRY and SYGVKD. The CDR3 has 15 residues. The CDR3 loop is CAISDRTQGLYGYTF. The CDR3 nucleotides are TGTGCCATCAGTGATAGGACCCAGGGATTATATGGCTACACCTTC.

The CDR3 region has the DNA TGTGCCAGCAATTATGCAACTAATGAAAAACTGTTTTTT. Translated: CASNYATNEKLFF. This chain uses TRBV6-2 or TRBV6-3 with TRBJ1-4; D remains ambiguous. This CDR3 spans 13 amino acids. Trimming cost V 7 bases and J 0 bases, with 6 bases left between them. Germline CDR1 is MNHEY and CDR2 is SVGEGT.

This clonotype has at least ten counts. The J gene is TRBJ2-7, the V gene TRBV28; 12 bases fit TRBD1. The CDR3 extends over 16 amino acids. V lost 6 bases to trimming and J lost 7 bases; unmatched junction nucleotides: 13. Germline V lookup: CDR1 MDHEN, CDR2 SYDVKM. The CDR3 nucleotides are TGTGCCAGCAGCCCAGTGGGGGACAGGGGGCGTTCAGAGCAGTACTTC. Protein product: CASSPVGDRGRSEQYF.

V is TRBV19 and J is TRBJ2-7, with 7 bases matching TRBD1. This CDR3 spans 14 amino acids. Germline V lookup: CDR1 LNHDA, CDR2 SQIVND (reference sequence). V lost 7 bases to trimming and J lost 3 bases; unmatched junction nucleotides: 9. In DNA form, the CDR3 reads TGTGCCAGTACCGCGACAGGGTCCGGCTACGAGCAGTACTTC. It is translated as CASTATGSGYEQYF.

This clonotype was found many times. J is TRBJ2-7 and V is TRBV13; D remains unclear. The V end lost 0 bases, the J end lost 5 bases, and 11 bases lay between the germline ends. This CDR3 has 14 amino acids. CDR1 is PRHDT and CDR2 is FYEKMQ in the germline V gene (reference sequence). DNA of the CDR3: TGTGCCAGCAGCTTAGGTAGCACGAGCAACGAGCAGTACTTC. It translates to CASSLGSTSNEQYF.

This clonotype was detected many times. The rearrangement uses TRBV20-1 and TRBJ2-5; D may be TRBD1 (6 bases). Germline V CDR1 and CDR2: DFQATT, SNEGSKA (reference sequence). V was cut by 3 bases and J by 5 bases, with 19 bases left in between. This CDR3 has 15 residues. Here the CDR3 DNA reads TGCAGTGCTAGTATGGAGGCAGGGGCCAGGGAGACCCAGTACTTC. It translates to CSASMEAGARETQYF.

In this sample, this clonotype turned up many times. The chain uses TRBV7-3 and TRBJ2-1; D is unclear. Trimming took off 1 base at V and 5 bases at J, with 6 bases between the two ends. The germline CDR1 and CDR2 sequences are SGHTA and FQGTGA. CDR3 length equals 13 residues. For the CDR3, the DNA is TGTGCCAGCAGCTTAAGCGCGAACAATGAGCAGTTCTTC. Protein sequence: CASSLSANNEQFF.